The rows below give T cell receptor beta chains drawn from one sample of a study of human T cells and chemical hapten exposure. TCRdb analysed the RACE reads with MiXCR anew, one entry per CDR3 protein. This sample has around 80,000 distinct CDR3 sequences, with over 8.5% found just once. The sequenced sample was whole blood. Source of these receptors: a male donor in good health. Some clones in this sample may be carry-over from other donors' samples. The conserved cysteine and the conserved F or W are not part of the CDR3 here. Each record gives: V gene, CDR3 protein.

v_call: TRBV19; cdr3_aa: ASSSQGDHEKLF
v_call: TRBV18; cdr3_aa: ASSPPEALDIQY
v_call: TRBV6-6; cdr3_aa: ASAQQGTNYGYT
v_call: TRBV29-1; cdr3_aa: SVGGPGTGYTEAF
v_call: TRBV6-2/TRBV6-3; cdr3_aa: ASSYSKPLGTDTQY
v_call: TRBV12-3/TRBV12-4; cdr3_aa: ASSSSGGLIDEQF
v_call: TRBV3-1; cdr3_aa: ASSPQPGQPSYGYT
v_call: TRBV3-1; cdr3_aa: ASSQLREGAKF
v_call: TRBV29-1; cdr3_aa: SVAQGPETQY
v_call: TRBV7-6; cdr3_aa: ASSLKGIGTEAF
v_call: TRBV5-5; cdr3_aa: ASSLLRGGSYEQY
v_call: TRBV14; cdr3_aa: ASSQEVPSTMETQY
v_call: TRBV4-1; cdr3_aa: ASSQFAGENTGELF
v_call: TRBV7-2; cdr3_aa: ASSFTREQPQH
v_call: TRBV20-1; cdr3_aa: SAFRRGVNQPQH
v_call: TRBV5-5; cdr3_aa: ASSLEAGGPRAF
v_call: TRBV7-6; cdr3_aa: ASSLNQGGNHNYGYT
v_call: TRBV4-1; cdr3_aa: ASSQKQGERNTEAF
v_call: TRBV29-1; cdr3_aa: SVERRQKNTEAF
v_call: TRBV19; cdr3_aa: ASRLAGGMADTQY
v_call: TRBV5-5; cdr3_aa: ASSFWGQSSQPQH
v_call: TRBV20-1; cdr3_aa: SARDKRLAGHSYEQY
v_call: TRBV2; cdr3_aa: ASSEYTGDFYEQY
v_call: TRBV12-5; cdr3_aa: ASGLWRGGHNEQF
v_call: TRBV5-1; cdr3_aa: ASSPDRPYEQY
v_call: TRBV3-1; cdr3_aa: ASSPTPNTEAF
v_call: TRBV10-2; cdr3_aa: ASSRDASMNTEAF
v_call: TRBV25-1; cdr3_aa: ASSGDGQGLPYGYT
v_call: TRBV6-5; cdr3_aa: ASSSRDTQNTEAF
v_call: TRBV29-1; cdr3_aa: SVLSLPNDEQF
v_call: TRBV11-2; cdr3_aa: ASSPGQGMGPTDTQY
v_call: TRBV9; cdr3_aa: ASSSGTITGNTIY
v_call: TRBV12-5; cdr3_aa: ASGTGQPSSPLH
v_call: TRBV6-1; cdr3_aa: ATLRRSGMVYNEQF
v_call: TRBV5-1; cdr3_aa: ASGSLSGSITSSYNEQF
v_call: TRBV6-2/TRBV6-3; cdr3_aa: ASSSRAGTGELF
v_call: TRBV6-6; cdr3_aa: ASSSSTGAGNQPQH
v_call: TRBV6-5; cdr3_aa: ASSYSTQGAYEQY
v_call: TRBV20-1; cdr3_aa: SASGGSTETQY
v_call: TRBV5-1; cdr3_aa: ASSLGEFPGTDTQY
v_call: TRBV7-9; cdr3_aa: ASSLDRHGDNTDTQY
v_call: TRBV18; cdr3_aa: ASSQHYNYGYT
v_call: TRBV9; cdr3_aa: ASSAGTGEDEQY
v_call: TRBV20-1; cdr3_aa: SASETGRAKNIQY
v_call: TRBV6-1; cdr3_aa: ASTLETIGELF
v_call: TRBV19; cdr3_aa: ASSAPGQMTGELF
v_call: TRBV4-3; cdr3_aa: ASSQDVSFQTPGNTEAF